A single sample gave rise to the 2 T cell receptor beta chains below, sequenced in a study of TIL therapy for anti-PD-1-resistant metastatic lung cancer. The time point is: pre-treatment sample, taken before nivolumab and TIL therapy. The immunoSEQ assay was v3. Clones were read by immunoSEQ multiplex PCR, and TCRdb kept only the in-frame ones, dropping some. In the table there are approximately 30,000 clones, just under 75% of which are singletons. This specimen consisted of blood, obtained at baseline. The receptors were sampled from a woman aged 30-85 years with non-small cell lung cancer.

The J gene is TRBJ2-1, the V gene TRBV5-6; D uncertain. The V end lost 0 bases, the J end lost 6 bases, and 13 bases lay between the germline ends. Germline loops: CDR1 SGHDT, CDR2 YYEEEE. The CDR3 is 15 amino acids. The CDR3 loop is CASSLELAFSNEQFF. CDR3 DNA sequence: TGTGCCAGCAGCTTGGAATTAGCATTCTCCAATGAGCAGTTCTTC.

The chain uses TRBV5-1 and TRBJ2-7, with 8 bases fitting TRBD2. The CDR3 consists of 15 residues. The junction had 8 bases not matched to a gene; V was cut back by 0 bases and J by 6 bases. CDR1 is SGHRS and CDR2 is YFSETQ in the germline V gene. The CDR3 sequence is CASSLEISGTIEQYF. The CDR3 nucleotides are TGCGCCAGCAGCTTGGAGATTAGCGGGACCATCGAGCAGTACTTC.